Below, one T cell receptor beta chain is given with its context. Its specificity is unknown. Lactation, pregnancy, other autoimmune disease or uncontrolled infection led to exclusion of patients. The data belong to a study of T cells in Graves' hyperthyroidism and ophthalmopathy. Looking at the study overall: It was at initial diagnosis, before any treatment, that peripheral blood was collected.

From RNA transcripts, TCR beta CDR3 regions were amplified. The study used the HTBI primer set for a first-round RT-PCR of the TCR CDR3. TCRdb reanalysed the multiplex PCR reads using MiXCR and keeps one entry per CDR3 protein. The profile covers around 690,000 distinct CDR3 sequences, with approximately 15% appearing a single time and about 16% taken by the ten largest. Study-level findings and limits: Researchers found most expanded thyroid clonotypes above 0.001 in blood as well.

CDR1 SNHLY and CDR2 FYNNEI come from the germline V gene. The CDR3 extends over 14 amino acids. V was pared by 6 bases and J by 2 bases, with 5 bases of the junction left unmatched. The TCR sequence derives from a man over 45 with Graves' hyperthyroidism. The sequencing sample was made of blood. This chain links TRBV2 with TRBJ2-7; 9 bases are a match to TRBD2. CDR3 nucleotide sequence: TGTGCCAGCAGGGCGGGACTAGCCGCCTACGAGCAGTACTTC. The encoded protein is CASRAGLAAYEQYF.